This T cell receptor beta chain was recorded in a study of T cell repertoires in ileal Crohn's disease. The V and J ends lost 7 bases and 2 bases, in that order; junction bases with no gene match: 3. Germline V gene lookup returns CDR1 SNHLY and CDR2 FYNNEI. The CDR3 length is 13 residues. This clone showed up just a few times. Antigen specificity is unknown. Time point noted: neoterminal ileum biopsy at postoperative endoscopy, about 6 months after surgery. Study findings and constraints: Within the first postoperative year, endoscopy came at median approximately 6.9 months.

TCRB immunosequencing input was roughly 500 nanograms of biopsy DNA per sample. Assay used: immunoSEQ multiplex PCR; TCRdb lists only in-frame clones, some missing. Here the sample spans about 17,000 clones, 55% to 85% being singletons. The sample was ileal tissue. The rearrangement links TRBV2 to TRBJ2-7, with TRBD2 identical over 9 bases. The TCR was taken from an adult with Crohn's disease. The CDR3 nucleotides are TGTGCCAGCATGGGACTAGCTCCCTACGAGCAGTACTTC. Translated, it gives CASMGLAPYEQYF.